These 14 T cell receptor beta chains originate from one sample sequenced in a study of T cells in Graves' hyperthyroidism and ophthalmopathy. Researchers amplified the TCR beta CDR3 regions from RNA transcripts. HTBI primers were used for first-round RT-PCR of the TCR CDR3. TCRdb itself ran the multiplex PCR reads through MiXCR, one entry per CDR3 protein. The sample records approximately 690,000 distinct CDR3 sequences, approximately 14% being singletons. The sample taken for sequencing was blood. Receptors originate from a woman between 45 and 60 years old with Graves' ophthalmopathy.

A single count supports this clonotype. One end of the junction does not line up with germline, which may come from a read error. This chain links TRBV5-1 with TRBJ1-4, with D perhaps TRBD1 (5 bases). The germline V gene encodes CDR1 SGHRS and CDR2 YFSETQ. The CDR3 consists of 14 residues. The CDR3 coding sequence is TGTGCCAGCAGCTTGGTCAGGGATGGGAAAAAACTGTTTTTT. Translated: CASSLVRDGKKLFF.

This clonotype was seen many times. The gene calls are TRBV12-3 or TRBV12-4 and TRBJ1-5; maybe TRBD1 (5 bases). V was pared by 1 base and J by 3 bases, with 13 bases between. The CDR3 is 16 residues long. CDR3 in amino acids: CASSLEAGPSNQPQHF. DNA for the CDR3: TGTGCCAGCAGTTTAGAGGCAGGGCCCTCCAATCAGCCCCAGCATTTT.

This clonotype was picked up many times. This sequence joins TRBV20-1 and TRBJ2-1; 8 nucleotides line up with TRBD1. There are 13 residues in the CDR3. The V and J ends lost 1 base and 10 bases, in that order; junction bases with no gene match: 6. Germline CDR1 reads DFQATT; CDR2 reads SNEGSKA (reference sequence). The CDR3 here is CSARVDRVGEQFF. In DNA, the CDR3 is TGCAGTGCTAGAGTGGACAGGGTGGGGGAGCAGTTCTTC.

This clonotype was seen ten or more times. V gene TRBV2 combines with J gene TRBJ1-5; D unresolved. This CDR3 has 12 amino acids. The V and J ends lost 2 bases and 9 bases respectively, with 8 bases between them. Germline-derived CDR1 and CDR2 are SNHLY and FYNNEI. The CDR3 DNA sequence: TGTGCCAGCAGTGAAAGTGTTGGGCCCCAGCATTTT. Translating gives CASSESVGPQHF.

This clonotype has at least ten counts. The chain couples TRBV27 to TRBJ1-1; D not certain. Per germline, CDR1 MNHEY and CDR2 SMNVEV (reference sequence). The V and J ends lost 11 bases and 3 bases respectively, with 16 bases between them. CDR3 length: 13 amino acids. CDR3 coding DNA: TGTGCCTCTAGCCTCCGGGCCCACACTGAAGCTTTCTTT. Amino acid sequence: CASSLRAHTEAFF.

This clonotype was recorded a few times. V is TRBV29-1 and J is TRBJ1-2, with D tentatively TRBD1 (5 bases). The CDR3 is made up of 15 amino acids. Germline V lookup: CDR1 SQVTM, CDR2 ANQGSEA. The V end was cut by 4 bases, the J end by 4 bases, with 19 bases between. CDR3 region: CSVAPDLTGGYGYTF. The CDR3 DNA follows: TGCAGCGTTGCCCCGGACCTCACTGGGGGCTATGGCTACACCTTC.

This chain links TRBV3-1 with TRBJ2-3, with 9 nucleotides matching TRBD2. J gave up 2 bases and V 4 bases, and 7 bases lay outside the gene matches. Germline V gives CDR1 LGHDT, CDR2 YNNKEL (reference sequence). CDR3 length equals 16 residues. CDR3 DNA sequence: TGTGCCAGCAGCCCCCGACTAGCGGAGTTCACAGATACGCAGTATTTT. It yields the protein CASSPRLAEFTDTQYF.

J is TRBJ2-3 and V is TRBV10-2, with a possible D match to TRBD2 (6 bases). V was shortened by 4 bases and J by 0 bases, with 14 bases between the two germline ends. The length of the CDR3 is 16 residues. Germline-derived CDR1 and CDR2 are WSHSY and SAAADI. The CDR3 loop reads CASSGGGTASTDTQYF. CDR3 in DNA: TGCGCCAGCAGTGGGGGCGGGACTGCTAGCACAGATACGCAGTATTTT.

This clonotype was seen ten or more times. J is TRBJ1-5 and V is TRBV27, with 9 bases lining up with TRBD1. Germline loops: CDR1 MNHEY, CDR2 SMNVEV (reference sequence). This CDR3 comprises 15 residues. V was clipped by 6 bases and J by 2 bases; unmatched bases: 5. This CDR3 is CASRRTGEGNQPQHF. The CDR3 DNA sequence: TGTGCCAGCAGGAGGACAGGGGAGGGCAATCAGCCCCAGCATTTT.

This clonotype was picked up many times. The chain uses TRBV2 and TRBJ2-7; tentatively, D is TRBD2 (6 bases). The germline CDR1 and CDR2 sequences are SNHLY and FYNNEI. The ends were cut back, 8 bases at V and 4 bases at J, with 15 bases in the middle. The CDR3 length is 13 residues. Here the CDR3 reads CASAGGREYEQYF. The CDR3 bases are TGTGCCAGCGCTGGGGGGAGAGAGTACGAGCAGTACTTC.

This clonotype has at least ten counts. The rearrangement joins TRBV6-2 or TRBV6-3 to TRBJ1-2; D ambiguous. The CDR3 is 16 amino acids. Germline V lookup: CDR1 MNHEY, CDR2 SVGEGT. The ends were cut back, 2 bases at V and 1 base at J, with 14 bases in the middle. The DNA for the CDR3 is TGTGCCAGCAGTTACACTGCAGGATCTATTAACTATGGCTACACCTTC. Its protein product is CASSYTAGSINYGYTF.

About this clonotype itself: A much larger clone lies a single base off, so this may be a read error. The gene calls are TRBV30 and TRBJ1-2; D is perhaps TRBD1 (6 bases). The germline V gene encodes CDR1 GTSNPN and CDR2 SVGIG (reference sequence). Trimming took 5 bases from V and 4 from J, leaving 14 bases between them. The length of the CDR3 is 13 residues. This chain's CDR3 is CAWAPGEGYGYTF. The CDR3 bases are TGTGCCTGGGCTCCAGGGGAGGGCTATGGCTACACCTTC.

This clonotype was counted ten times or more. The chain couples TRBV2 to TRBJ1-5; TRBD1 might be the D (5 bases). The CDR3 runs to 14 residues. With 5 bases removed from V and 7 bases from J, the gap between germline ends came to 15 bases. Germline CDR1 and CDR2: SNHLY and FYNNEI. CDR3 nucleotide sequence: TGTGCCAGCAGTCCGACAGCGGGAGGGCAGCCCCAGCATTTT. Residues: CASSPTAGGQPQHF. Filled out from reference TRBV2 and TRBJ1-5, the complete variable domain reads EPEVTQTPSHQVTQMGQEVILRCVPISNHLYFYWYRQILGQKVEFLVSFYNNEISEKSEIFDDQFSVERPDGSNFTLKIRSTKLEDSAMYFCASSPTAGGQPQHFGDGTRLSIL.

The rearrangement uses TRBV19 and TRBJ2-5; 10 positions match TRBD1. Germline-derived CDR1 and CDR2 are LNHDA and SQIVND (reference sequence). The CDR3 is made up of 15 amino acids. V trimming: 5 bases; J trimming: 5 bases; junction bases outside the gene matches: 8. The CDR3 sequence is CASSASDRGRETQYF. The CDR3 DNA reads TGTGCCAGTAGTGCCTCGGACAGGGGGAGGGAGACCCAGTACTTC.